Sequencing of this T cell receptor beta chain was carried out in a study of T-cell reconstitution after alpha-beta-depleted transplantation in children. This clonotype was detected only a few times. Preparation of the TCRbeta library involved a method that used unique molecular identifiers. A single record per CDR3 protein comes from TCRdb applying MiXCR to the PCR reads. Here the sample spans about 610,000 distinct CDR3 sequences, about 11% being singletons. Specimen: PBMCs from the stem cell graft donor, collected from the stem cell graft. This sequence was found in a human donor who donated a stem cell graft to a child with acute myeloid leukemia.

CDR3 nucleotides: TGCAGCGTCGCCCCCACGGGGGGCACTGAAGCTTTCTTT. It is translated as CSVAPTGGTEAFF. V usage is TRBV29-1 and J usage is TRBJ1-1; maybe TRBD1 (5 bases). V gave up 6 bases and J gave up 4 bases, with 15 bases separating them. Germline CDR1 SQVTM, CDR2 ANQGSEA. This CDR3 comprises 13 residues.